A selection of T cell receptor beta chains follows, all from one sample in a study of Tregs in tolerant kidney transplant recipients. Data came from immunoSEQ multiplex PCR; TCRdb stores just in-frame clones and leaves some out. The sample consists of about 16,000 clones, 61% of them appearing once. The antigens of these receptors remain unknown. What was sequenced was Tregs from blood cultured with allogeneic cells. These receptors were collected from a human donor in good health. The CDR3 runs from the conserved cysteine through the conserved F or W. Each record gives: V gene, J gene, CDR3 length, clone size, D gene, CDR3 DNA, CDR3 protein. A D gene is named only where the DNA matches it firmly. Only part of the rows carry a size: once, few, many, or a class if the clone is expanded.

V: TRBV15
J: TRBJ1-1
length: 18
size: few
D: TRBD1
DNA: TGTGCCACCAGCAGACCTACGACAGGGGGCCCGTTGAACACTGAAGCTTTCTTT
CDR3: CATSRPTTGGPLNTEAFF

V: TRBV6-1
J: TRBJ1-2
length: 14
size: NA
D: TRBD1
DNA: TGTGCCAGCAAATTCACCGGGACAGGTTATGGCTACACCTTC
CDR3: CASKFTGTGYGYTF

V: TRBV6-6
J: TRBJ2-1
length: 15
size: once
D: TRBD1
DNA: TGTGCCAGCAGTCCACAGGGGAGCTCCTACAATGAGCAGTTCTTC
CDR3: CASSPQGSSYNEQFF

V: TRBV27
J: TRBJ2-7
length: 14
size: NA
D: TRBD1
DNA: TGTGCCAGCAGTCGACAGGGTCTGAGCTACGAGCAGTACTTC
CDR3: CASSRQGLSYEQYF

V: TRBV30
J: TRBJ2-5
length: 16
size: NA
D: TRBD2
DNA: TGTGCCTGGAACCGACCTAGCGGGGGGGCTGGAGAGACCCAGTACTTC
CDR3: CAWNRPSGGAGETQYF

V: TRBV28
J: TRBJ2-3
length: 13
size: NA
D: NA
DNA: TGTGCCAGTAGCCTACCTAGCACAGATACGCAGTATTTT
CDR3: CASSLPSTDTQYF

V: TRBV6-5
J: TRBJ1-6
length: 15
size: NA
D: NA
DNA: TGTGCCAGCAGCCTTGGACCGCCGTGGAGTTCACCCCTCCACTTT
CDR3: CASSLGPPWSSPLHF

V: TRBV29-1
J: TRBJ2-1
length: 13
size: NA
D: NA
DNA: TGCAGCGTTGCGAGGGGCAGCAGAACTGAGCAGTTCTTC
CDR3: CSVARGSRTEQFF

V: TRBV9
J: TRBJ2-2
length: 13
size: few
D: NA
DNA: TGTGCCAGCAGCCTACGGGTCGTCGGGGAGCTGTTTTTT
CDR3: CASSLRVVGELFF

V: TRBV6-1
J: TRBJ1-5
length: 17
size: once
D: NA
DNA: TGTGCCAGCAGTGGCCCGAGGGGATCGCATAGCAATCAGCCCCAGCATTTT
CDR3: CASSGPRGSHSNQPQHF

V: TRBV5-1
J: TRBJ2-7
length: 12
size: few
D: NA
DNA: TGCGCCAGCAGCTTGGGGACCTACGAGCAGTACTTC
CDR3: CASSLGTYEQYF

V: TRBV29-1
J: TRBJ1-3
length: 14
size: once
D: NA
DNA: TGCAGCGTGACGGCGAGTCCCTGGGGAAACACCATATATTTT
CDR3: CSVTASPWGNTIYF

V: TRBV4-2
J: TRBJ2-1
length: 15
size: NA
D: NA
DNA: TGTGCCAGCAGCTTGGACTCCTATAAATACAATGAGCAGTTCTTC
CDR3: CASSLDSYKYNEQFF

V: TRBV7-3
J: TRBJ1-2
length: 13
size: NA
D: NA
DNA: TGTGCCAGCAGCTTAGGCCAGCCCTATGGCTACACCTTC
CDR3: CASSLGQPYGYTF

V: TRBV5-4
J: TRBJ2-5
length: 16
size: NA
D: NA
DNA: TGTGCCAGCAGCTTGGCCGGCGGAGGGTACCAAGAGACCCAGTACTTC
CDR3: CASSLAGGGYQETQYF

V: TRBV5-4
J: TRBJ1-2
length: 13
size: NA
D: NA
DNA: TGTGCCAGCAGCCTAAAGGCAGGGGCGGGCTACACCTTC
CDR3: CASSLKAGAGYTF